The 9 T cell receptor beta chains presented below share a single source sample, sequenced in a study of tumor-infiltrating lymphocytes in primary liver carcinoma. Extraction also yielded germline DNA, while blood RNA was obtained from unsorted whole blood. From approximately 0.5 ug of total RNA, TCR beta-specific cDNA was reverse-transcribed using a constant-region primer. What produced the TCR beta libraries was three nested multiplex PCR rounds using slightly modified ARM-PCR. Rounds one and two of PCR, each of 10 cycles, were primed with TRBV1-TRBV30 forward primers and a C-beta reverse primer. TCRdb re-called the multiplex PCR reads through MiXCR, storing one row per CDR3 protein. Here the sample spans approximately 210,000 distinct CDR3 sequences, less than 75% being singletons. The sample consisted of peripheral blood. These receptors all come from a woman between 55 and 75 years old with primary liver carcinoma and hepatitis B virus infection.

This clonotype has a count of ten or more. The chain has TRBV6-1 and TRBJ2-3; TRBD2 aligns across 10 bases. Germline CDR1 reads MNHNS; CDR2 reads SASEGT. The ends lost 6 bases at V and 6 bases at J; junction bases unmatched: 12. This CDR3 has 16 amino acids. For the CDR3, the DNA is TGTGCCAGCAGAGGGACTAGCGCCGAGAGTGGGGATACGCAGTATTTT. This gives the protein CASRGTSAESGDTQYF.

In regard to this clonotype: The junction departs from germline at one end; a sequencing error may be responsible. The chain combines TRBV7-8 with TRBJ2-7, with D unclear. Germline-derived CDR1 and CDR2 are SGHVS and FQNEAQ. CDR3 length: 11 residues. The CDR3 bases are TGTGCCAGCAGCTCCCGGTACGAGAAGTACTTC. Encoded protein: CASSSRYEKYF.

Points on this clonotype: Germline is not matched at one junction end, which may reflect a read error. This chain links TRBV11-2 with TRBJ2-5; maybe TRBD1 (5 bases). Germline values: CDR1 SGHAT, CDR2 FQNNGV. CDR3 length: 15 residues. CDR3 coding DNA: TGTGCCAGCAGCTTGATTATGGGGCCTCAAGAGACCCGGTACTTC. This codes for CASSLIMGPQETRYF.

Turning to this clonotype: One junction end disagrees with the germline gene, perhaps due to a read error. The chain uses TRBV5-4 and TRBJ2-3; 7 bases line up with TRBD1. The CDR3 is 13 amino acids. The germline CDR1 and CDR2 sequences are SGHNT and YYREEE (reference sequence). The CDR3 sequence: CAGGPWGTDTQYF. CDR3 coding DNA: TGTGCCGGCGGGCCATGGGGGACAGATACACAGTATTTT. The whole variable domain, remainder taken from reference TRBV5-4 and TRBJ2-3, is ETGVTQSPTHLIKTRGQQVTLRCSSQSGHNTVSWYQQALGQGPQFIFQYYREEENGRGNFPPRFSGLQFPNYSSELNVNALELDDSALYLCAGGPWGTDTQYFGPGTRLTVL.

The rearrangement links TRBV7-9 to TRBJ1-1; no definite D call. This CDR3 has 13 residues. V was trimmed by 10 bases and J by 2 bases, leaving 14 bases between them. The germline CDR1 and CDR2 sequences are SEHNR and FQNEAQ (reference sequence). DNA for the CDR3: TGTGCCACCTCGAAAGGTTTCAACACTGAAGCTTTCTTT. Protein sequence: CATSKGFNTEAFF.

A few counts support this clonotype. This may stem from a read error, because a much larger clone lies one nucleotide away. This chain connects TRBV6-6 to TRBJ2-5, with D possibly TRBD2 on 5 matching bases. Germline values: CDR1 MNHNY, CDR2 SVGAGI (reference sequence). The V gene lost 6 bases and the J gene lost 5 bases, with 22 bases spanning the gap. The CDR3 runs to 16 residues. This CDR3 reads CASSPWASLVGETQYF. The CDR3 nucleotides are TGTGCCAGCAGCCCATGGGCTAGCCTAGTGGGGGAGACCCAGTACTTC.

The chain has TRBV12-3 or TRBV12-4 and TRBJ1-5; TRBD1 matches at 8 bases. The CDR3 extends over 14 amino acids. V shed 5 bases, J shed 4 bases, and the junction held 4 bases outside the gene matches. The CDR3 DNA is TGTGCCAGCAGTGGGGGACAGGTGAATCAGCCCCAGCATTTT. It codes for CASSGGQVNQPQHF.

This clonotype was recorded only once. Since a much larger clone is just one base distant, this may be a read error. V usage is TRBV4-2 and J usage is TRBJ1-2, with a weak D call TRBD1 (5 bases). This CDR3 has 14 residues. Germline assignment: CDR1 LGHNA and CDR2 YNFKEQ. With 8 bases removed from V and 6 bases from J, the gap between germline ends came to 19 bases. The CDR3 loop is CASGLFGTSNGYTF. In nucleotides, the CDR3 is TGTGCCAGCGGCCTGTTTGGGACTTCGAATGGCTACACCTTC.

With regard to this clonotype: Mismatch with germline at one junction end may stem from a read error. The V and J genes are TRBV5-6 and TRBJ1-1, with D uncertain. This CDR3 comprises 14 residues. CDR1 and CDR2 (germline): SGHDT, YYEEEE. The CDR3 DNA follows: TGTGCCAGCAGCCCCCCCCGGGTCTACACCGAAGCTTTCTTT. It codes for CASSPPRVYTEAFF.